These 2 T cell receptor beta chains share one sample of origin, sequenced in a study of control samples from healthy donors and cancer patients. The method was immunoSEQ multiplex PCR; TCRdb's version includes in-frame clones alone and lacks a portion of them. The data hold about 50,000 clones, with about 93% observed a single time. The specimen sequenced was blood. These receptors were taken from a man aged 25 to 40 in good health.

V gene TRBV3-1 (or the pseudogene TRBV3-2) combines with J gene TRBJ2-1; 15 bases agree with TRBD2. Germline CDR1 LGHDT, CDR2 YNNKEL (reference sequence). The CDR3 consists of 16 residues. The V gene end was trimmed by 0 bases and the J gene end by 7 bases; junction bases not matched to a gene: 1. The CDR3 spells CASSQEGTSGGNEQFF. CDR3 DNA: TGTGCCAGCAGCCAAGAAGGGACTAGCGGGGGGAATGAGCAGTTCTTC.

The rearrangement uses TRBV6-6 and TRBJ1-2, with D uncertain. The CDR3 is 14 residues long. The V end lost 6 bases, the J end lost 4 bases, and 15 bases lay between the germline ends. Germline V gene lookup returns CDR1 MNHNY and CDR2 SVGAGI (reference sequence). The CDR3 DNA is TGTGCCAGCAGCCCGATGAGTAGACTCTATGGCTACACCTTC. Encoded protein: CASSPMSRLYGYTF.